Listed below are T cell receptor beta chains from one sample, sequenced in a study of radiotherapy plus CTLA-4 blockade in lung cancer. Measured with immunoSEQ multiplex PCR; TCRdb has only the in-frame clones, and not every one. The repertoire holds 100,000 to 150,000 clones, with 85% to 90% as singletons. Sequenced here: peripheral blood, sampled from a patient treated with radiotherapy plus ipilimumab. Source of these receptors: a human donor with non-small cell lung cancer that progressed on radiotherapy plus ipilimumab. The CDR3 runs from the conserved cysteine through the conserved F or W. Part of the rows lack a size; the others show once, few, many or a class for expanded clones.

j_call v_call clone_size cdr3_aa
TRBJ2-2 TRBV7-3 NA CASTTGTGELFF
TRBJ1-5 TRBV27 few CASSFGGQPQHF
TRBJ2-1 TRBV10-3 few CAISGLAGVEQFF
TRBJ1-5 TRBV27 NA CASSSLDGFDSNQPQHF
TRBJ1-2 TRBV19 NA CASTAGQGYHGYTF
TRBJ2-3 TRBV27 NA CASSRPLDTQYF
TRBJ2-1 TRBV7-2 NA CASSLLAGTLNEQFF
TRBJ1-1 TRBV6-6 NA CASSSQGARGEAFF
TRBJ1-1 TRBV5-1 NA CASSTDRATRAFF
TRBJ2-2 TRBV23-1 NA CASTWYCRLPGELFF
TRBJ2-7 TRBV6-6 NA CASSPATGTYEQYF
TRBJ2-7 TRBV7-9 NA CASTGPRGALGGYEQYF
TRBJ2-3 TRBV5-1 NA CATSLAGESWLNTDTQYF
TRBJ1-1 TRBV18 NA CASSPPGPGNTEAFF
TRBJ1-1 TRBV7-9 few CASSSSGVGTEAFF
TRBJ2-2 TRBV28 NA CASSFPTGMNTGELFF
TRBJ2-7 TRBV6-5 NA CATSLGTAYEQYF
TRBJ2-3 TRBV7-9 NA CASSLDSPVDTQYF
TRBJ2-7 TRBV18 NA CASSPGQVNEQYF
TRBJ2-1 TRBV23-1 NA CASSQSSGVHEQFF
TRBJ2-7 TRBV5-1 NA CASSLAAGPNYEQYF
TRBJ1-5 TRBV19 NA CASSNENRQPQHF
TRBJ2-5 TRBV7-2 NA CASSWGQGETQYF
TRBJ2-3 TRBV11-3 NA CASSSGPASTDTQYF
TRBJ2-7 TRBV6-1 NA CASSASGENEQYF
TRBJ1-3 TRBV15 NA CATSRGGSENTIYF
TRBJ1-5 TRBV6-5 NA CASSYRGSSMSQHF
TRBJ1-5 TRBV28 NA CASSYSGGSVNQPQHF
TRBJ2-1 TRBV5-6 NA CASSSTGTGIYNEQFF
TRBJ1-1 TRBV7-8 NA CASSYDREGRGDTEAFF
TRBJ2-1 TRBV10-2 NA CASSRGASSYNEQFF
TRBJ2-1 TRBV5-1 NA CASSLGSGALPYNEQFF
TRBJ1-5 TRBV25-1 NA CASRGTGEHQPQHF
TRBJ1-6 TRBV6-5 NA CASSYSRLNSPLHF
TRBJ2-1 TRBV27 NA CASSLAAAYNEQFF
TRBJ2-7 TRBV2 NA CASRQGNEQYF
TRBJ2-7 TRBV7-9 NA CASSRGTTYEQYF
TRBJ2-2 TRBV6-5 NA CASSYGRIGTGGELFF
TRBJ2-3 TRBV2 NA CASSKRTSGTDTQYF
TRBJ1-2 TRBV10-3 once CAISESRGYGYTF
TRBJ2-1 TRBV6-6 NA CASSRQWGEQFF
TRBJ1-1 TRBV2 NA CATHGFGTEAFF
TRBJ2-1 TRBV6-5 NA CASSYGGTEQFF
TRBJ2-7 TRBV29-1 once CSVEGDITREQYF
TRBJ2-7 TRBV28 NA CASSQMGGSYEQYF
TRBJ2-7 TRBV7-6 NA CASSRRLAGEEQYF
TRBJ2-1 TRBV7-2 NA CASSLEIGGNEQFF
TRBJ2-7 TRBV11-3 NA CASSPTPGGFGEQYF
TRBJ2-1 TRBV6-5 few CASSQRVRGEQFF
TRBJ1-2 TRBV5-5 NA CASSLWLREGGYTF
TRBJ1-5 TRBV19 few CASSIVGQPQHF